This T cell receptor (beta chain) appears in the sequencing data of a study of technical replicates of blood from several donors. Profiling relied on immunoSEQ multiplex PCR, and the TCRdb table lists in-frame clones only, not all of them. The sample has 81,000 or so clones, 90% to 98% seen once; the top ten hold about 0.2%. The TCR sequence derives from a human donor in good health. The sequencing sample was made of T cells isolated from PBMCs.

Here the CDR3 reads CASSAARDRGRGSNQPQHF. CDR3 coding DNA: TGTGCCAGTTCGGCCGCCCGGGACAGGGGAAGGGGAAGCAATCAGCCCCAGCATTTT. The chain joins TRBV7-8 to TRBJ1-5; 10 bases fit TRBD1. V was clipped by 9 bases and J by 1 base; unmatched bases: 18. This CDR3 region has 19 residues. CDR1 is SGHVS, CDR2 FQNEAQ, per germline.